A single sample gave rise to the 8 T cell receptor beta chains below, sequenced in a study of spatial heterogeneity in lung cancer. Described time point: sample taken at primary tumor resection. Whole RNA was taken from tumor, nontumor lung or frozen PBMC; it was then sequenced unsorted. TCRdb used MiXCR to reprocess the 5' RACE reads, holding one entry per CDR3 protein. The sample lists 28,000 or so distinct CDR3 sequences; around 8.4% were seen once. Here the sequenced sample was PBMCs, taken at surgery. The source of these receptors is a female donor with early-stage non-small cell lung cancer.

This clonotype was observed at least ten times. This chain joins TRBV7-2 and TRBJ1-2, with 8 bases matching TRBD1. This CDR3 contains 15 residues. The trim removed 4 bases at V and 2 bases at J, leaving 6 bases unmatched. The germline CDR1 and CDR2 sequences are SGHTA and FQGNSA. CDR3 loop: CASSSQQGVNYGYTF. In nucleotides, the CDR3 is TGTGCCAGCAGCTCTCAACAGGGGGTGAACTATGGCTACACCTTC.

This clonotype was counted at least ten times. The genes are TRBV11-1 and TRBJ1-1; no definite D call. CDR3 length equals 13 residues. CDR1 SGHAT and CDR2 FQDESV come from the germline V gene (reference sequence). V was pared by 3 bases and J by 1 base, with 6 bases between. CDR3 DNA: TGTGCCAGCAGCTTTCCAGGGAACACTGAAGCTTTCTTT. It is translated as CASSFPGNTEAFF.

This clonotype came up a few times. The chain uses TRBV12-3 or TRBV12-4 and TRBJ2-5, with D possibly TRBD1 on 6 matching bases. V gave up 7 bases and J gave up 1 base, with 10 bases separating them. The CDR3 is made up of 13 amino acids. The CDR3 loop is CASTPDSQETQYF. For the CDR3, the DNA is TGTGCCAGCACCCCGGACAGCCAAGAGACCCAGTACTTC.

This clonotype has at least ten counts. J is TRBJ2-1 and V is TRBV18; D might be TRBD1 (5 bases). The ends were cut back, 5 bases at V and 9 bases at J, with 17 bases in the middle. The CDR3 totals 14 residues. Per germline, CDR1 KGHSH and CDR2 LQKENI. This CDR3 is CASSYNTLGAEQFF. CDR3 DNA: TGTGCCAGCTCATACAATACCTTAGGGGCTGAGCAGTTCTTC. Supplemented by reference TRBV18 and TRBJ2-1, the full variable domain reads NAGVMQNPRHLVRRRGQEARLRCSPMKGHSHVYWYRQLPEEGLKFMVYLQKENIIDESGMPKERFSAEFPKEGPSILRIQQVVRGDSAAYFCASSYNTLGAEQFFGPGTRLTVL.

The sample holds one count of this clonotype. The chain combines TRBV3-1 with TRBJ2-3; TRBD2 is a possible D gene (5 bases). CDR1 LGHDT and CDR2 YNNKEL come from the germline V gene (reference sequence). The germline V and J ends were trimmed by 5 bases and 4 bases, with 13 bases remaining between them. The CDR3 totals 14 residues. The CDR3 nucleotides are TGTGCCAGCAGCACCAACGGACTTTCAGATACGCAGTATTTT. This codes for CASSTNGLSDTQYF.

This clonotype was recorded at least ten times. CDR3 DNA: TGTGCCAGCAGCCTCGGGACTAGCGGGGCAGATACGCAGTATTTT. Translating it yields CASSLGTSGADTQYF. J is TRBJ2-3 and V is TRBV7-9; 13 bases are shared with TRBD2. CDR3 size: 15 residues. J was trimmed by 4 bases and V by 5 bases; bases with no gene match: 3. CDR1 is SEHNR and CDR2 is FQNEAQ in the germline V gene (reference sequence).

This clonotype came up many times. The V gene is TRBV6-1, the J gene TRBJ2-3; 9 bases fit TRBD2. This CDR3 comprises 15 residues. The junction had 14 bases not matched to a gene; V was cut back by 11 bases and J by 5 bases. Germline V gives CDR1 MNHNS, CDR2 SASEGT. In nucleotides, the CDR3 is TGTGCCTTTTCATATGGTAGCGGGAGTCGAGATACGCAGTATTTT. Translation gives CAFSYGSGSRDTQYF.

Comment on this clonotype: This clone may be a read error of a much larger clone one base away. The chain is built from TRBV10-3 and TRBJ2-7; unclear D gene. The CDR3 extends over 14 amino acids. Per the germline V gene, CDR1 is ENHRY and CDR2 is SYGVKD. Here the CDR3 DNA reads TGTGCCATCTGTGATTACAAGAATGCAGGCGAGCAGTACTTC. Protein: CAICDYKNAGEQYF.